This TCR beta chain was captured in a study of a mutant IDH1 vaccine in newly diagnosed glioma. Time point indicated: week 11, during vaccination. The vaccine gave 300 ug of a 20-mer mutant IDH1 peptide subcutaneously per dose. Astrocytomas found in donors were new, WHO grade 3 or 4, IDH1-mutant and ATRX-lost. The repertoire was sequenced with immunoSEQ multiplex PCR; TCRdb's copy has only in-frame clones and lacks some. The table records roughly 48,000 clones, about 91% of them present only once. There are 13 residues in the CDR3. V was cut by 4 bases and J by 3 bases, with 10 bases left in between. The germline V gene encodes CDR1 SGHKS and CDR2 YYEKEE (reference sequence). The sample holds a few counts of this clone. The antigen is unknown.

The sequenced sample was PBMCs, obtained from a glioma patient whose treatment included an IDH1 peptide vaccine. This clonotype originated in a man aged 50-59 years with glioma. The V call is TRBV5-5, the J call TRBJ1-2, with D perhaps matching TRBD1 (5 bases). CDR3 residues: CASSNQGHYGYTF. CDR3 DNA: TGTGCCAGCAGCAACCAGGGTCACTATGGCTACACCTTC.